These T cell receptor beta chains were read from a single sample in a study. TCRdb called the 5' RACE reads again in MiXCR, with one record for every CDR3 protein. Here the sample spans some 32,000 distinct CDR3 sequences, 25% to 30% being singletons. Sequencing was done on a sample of tumor-infiltrating Tregs sorted from the breast tumor. These receptors all come from a female donor with breast cancer. Each CDR3 is given with its conserved first and last residue. The order of the fields is D gene, V gene, clone size, J gene, CDR3 protein, CDR3 DNA. The D gene is left open where the match is weak. Not all rows give a size; the values are once, few, many and, for expanded clones, a class.

>.|TRBV7-3|many|TRBJ2-3
CASSLVGGSTDTQYF
TGTGCCAGCAGCTTAGTTGGAGGAAGCACAGATACGCAGTATTTT
>TRBD1|TRBV4-1|once|TRBJ1-4
CASSQGTGENEKLFF
TGCGCCAGCAGCCAAGGGACAGGAGAAAATGAAAAACTGTTTTTT
>TRBD1|TRBV6-5|medium-sized|TRBJ1-1
CASSFRGQNTEAFF
TGTGCCAGCAGCTTTAGGGGGCAAAACACTGAAGCTTTCTTT
>.|TRBV3-1|many|TRBJ1-5
CASSNWGDSNQPQHF
TGTGCCAGCAGCAACTGGGGAGATAGCAATCAGCCCCAGCATTTT
>TRBD2|TRBV20-1|many|TRBJ2-4
CSAPPGTTKNIQYF
TGCAGTGCGCCCCCCGGGACTACCAAAAACATTCAGTACTTC
>.|TRBV7-3|.|TRBJ2-7
CASSCSEPYEQYF
TGTGCCAGCAGCTGCTCGGAACCTTACGAGCAGTACTTC
>TRBD2|TRBV7-9|few|TRBJ2-1
CASSSRGGSYNEQFF
TGTGCCAGCAGCTCACGGGGGGGCTCCTACAATGAGCAGTTCTTC
>.|TRBV19|few|TRBJ1-1
CASSMFRETIMNTEAFF
TGTGCCAGTAGTATGTTTAGGGAAACGATAATGAACACTGAAGCTTTCTTT
>.|TRBV12-3/TRBV12-4|many|TRBJ2-7
CASSLPGPSEQYF
TGTGCCAGCAGTTTACCTGGGCCTAGCGAGCAGTACTTC
>TRBD2|TRBV10-3|medium-sized|TRBJ2-1
CAIKRESGEQFF
TGTGCCATCAAGCGGGAGTCGGGTGAGCAGTTCTTC
>TRBD2|TRBV11-2|many|TRBJ2-1
CASSLLAGGYNEQFF
TGTGCCAGCAGTCTGCTAGCGGGAGGCTACAATGAGCAGTTCTTC
>.|TRBV24-1|few|TRBJ2-1
CATSGAFYNEQFF
TGTGCCACCAGTGGGGCCTTTTACAATGAGCAGTTCTTC
>.|TRBV25-1|.|TRBJ1-5
CASSAQGHSQPQHF
TGTGCCAGCAGTGCTCAGGGGCATTCTCAGCCCCAGCATTTT
>.|TRBV6-1|few|TRBJ2-7
CASRRGVYEQYF
TGTGCCAGCAGGAGGGGAGTCTACGAGCAGTACTTC
>.|TRBV20-1|.|TRBJ2-5
CSATTPGAGLQGTQYF
TGCAGTGCTACCACTCCCGGGGCAGGCCTACAAGGGACCCAGTACTTC
>.|TRBV7-6|medium-sized|TRBJ1-1
CASSLAQGTEAFF
TGTGCCAGCAGCTTAGCACAGGGCACTGAAGCTTTCTTT
>TRBD1|TRBV20-1|few|TRBJ2-1
CSSGRQGVNEQFF
TGCAGTTCCGGTCGGCAGGGGGTCAATGAGCAGTTCTTC
>TRBD2|TRBV12-3/TRBV12-4|many|TRBJ2-3
CASSLAIAGGPGDTQYF
TGTGCCAGCAGTTTAGCAATAGCGGGAGGGCCGGGAGATACGCAGTATTTT
>TRBD1|TRBV28|few|TRBJ2-1
CASSEVGQGRNEQFF
TGTGCCAGCAGTGAGGTGGGACAGGGTCGCAATGAGCAGTTCTTC
>.|TRBV6-5|medium-sized|TRBJ1-2
CASRYSNYGYTF
TGTGCCAGCAGGTACTCGAACTATGGCTACACCTTC
>.|TRBV7-3|many|TRBJ2-3
CASSLIWTDTQYF
TGTGCCAGCAGCTTAATTTGGACAGATACGCAGTATTTT
>.|TRBV20-1|medium-sized|TRBJ2-1
CSAPDRGRPSEQFF
TGCAGTGCCCCAGACCGGGGGCGGCCCTCCGAGCAGTTCTTC
>TRBD2|TRBV4-1|many|TRBJ2-1
CASSQVTSGSGPEQLF
TGCGCCAGCAGCCAAGTGACTAGCGGGAGCGGGCCTGAGCAGCTCTTC
>.|TRBV19|few|TRBJ1-2
CASSIVRGLGGYTF
TGTGCCAGTAGTATAGTTCGAGGACTTGGTGGCTACACCTTC
>TRBD2|TRBV27|many|TRBJ2-7
CASSFSGLAAASEQYF
TGTGCCAGCAGTTTCTCCGGACTAGCGGCTGCTAGCGAGCAGTACTTC
>TRBD2|TRBV24-1|many|TRBJ2-1
CATSDWTSGRGGEQFF
TGTGCCACCAGTGATTGGACTAGCGGGAGGGGCGGTGAGCAGTTCTTC
>.|TRBV20-1|.|TRBJ2-1
CSASGGSSYNEQFF
TGCAGTGCTAGTGGGGGAAGCTCCTACAATGAGCAGTTCTTC
>TRBD1|TRBV14|.|TRBJ1-1
CASSQEVSGTGAFF
TGTGCCAGCAGCCAAGAAGTGTCAGGGACAGGGGCTTTCTTT
>.|TRBV20-1|few|TRBJ1-5
CSASGQRSNQPQHF
TGCAGTGCTAGTGGGCAGCGTAGCAATCAGCCCCAGCATTTT
>TRBD2|TRBV29-1|.|TRBJ2-3
CSAVAGVGTDTQYF
TGCAGCGCTGTGGCGGGAGTGGGCACAGATACGCAGTATTTT
>TRBD2|TRBV12-3/TRBV12-4|many|TRBJ2-3
CASSPAGVGTDTQYF
TGTGCCAGCAGTCCAGCGGGAGTGGGCACAGATACGCAGTATTTT
>.|TRBV6-5|.|TRBJ2-7
CASSRSAIWYEQYF
TGTGCCAGCAGTAGGTCAGCCATTTGGTACGAGCAGTACTTC
>.|TRBV29-1|many|TRBJ1-1
CSVEEVRGGGTEAFF
TGCAGCGTTGAAGAAGTAAGAGGAGGGGGCACTGAAGCTTTCTTT
>.|TRBV3-1|many|TRBJ1-5
CASSQGPLSNQPQHF
TGTGCCAGCAGCCAAGGGCCACTTAGCAATCAGCCCCAGCATTTT
>TRBD2|TRBV6-5|many|TRBJ2-3
CASSYSSGRMDTQYF
TGTGCCAGCAGTTACTCGAGCGGGAGGATGGATACGCAGTATTTT
>TRBD2|TRBV5-1|medium-sized|TRBJ2-3
CASSRSGMALGDTQYF
TGCGCCAGCAGCCGTAGCGGGATGGCATTGGGGGATACGCAGTATTTT
>TRBD1|TRBV9|.|TRBJ1-1
CASGLTQGLNTEAFF
TGCGCCAGCGGCCTAACACAGGGGTTGAACACTGAAGCTTTCTTT
>TRBD2|TRBV6-5|.|TRBJ2-1
CASSWETSRYNEQFF
TGTGCCAGCAGTTGGGAGACTAGCCGCTACAATGAGCAGTTCTTC
>TRBD2|TRBV7-6|medium-sized|TRBJ2-7
CASSLSSSLAGEYNEQYF
TGTGCCAGCAGCTTATCCTCGTCACTGGCGGGAGAATATAACGAGCAGTACTTC
>.|TRBV5-6|few|TRBJ2-1
CASSSGWNYNEQFF
TGTGCCAGCAGCTCGGGGTGGAATTACAATGAGCAGTTCTTC
>.|TRBV7-2|many|TRBJ2-1
CASSLSPVTVNEQFF
TGTGCCAGCAGCTTAAGCCCTGTGACGGTCAATGAGCAGTTCTTC
>.|TRBV25-1|many|TRBJ1-1
CASTEGTVNTEAFF
TGTGCCAGCACCGAGGGGACGGTGAACACTGAAGCTTTCTTT
>TRBD1|TRBV6-5|.|TRBJ1-3
CASSYGKSGGAGNTIYF
TGTGCCAGCAGTTACGGAAAATCAGGGGGCGCGGGAAACACCATATATTTT
>.|TRBV28|few|TRBJ2-1
CASSLSIAPSYNEQFF
TGTGCCAGCAGTTTATCGATAGCTCCGTCCTACAATGAGCAGTTCTTC
>.|TRBV19|.|TRBJ2-4
CASSSADSIAKNIQYF
TGTGCCAGTAGTTCCGCGGACAGCATCGCCAAAAACATTCAGTACTTC
>.|TRBV7-3|.|TRBJ2-1
CASSLGGFGLAANEQFF
TGTGCCAGCAGCCTCGGCGGGTTTGGGTTAGCGGCAAATGAGCAGTTCTTC
>TRBD1|TRBV6-6|few|TRBJ1-5
CASSSDRVQPQHF
TGTGCCAGCAGCTCCGACAGGGTACAGCCCCAGCATTTT
>TRBD2|TRBV20-1|medium-sized|TRBJ2-1
CSAISGRRNEQFF
TGCAGTGCCATAAGCGGGAGAAGAAATGAGCAGTTCTTC
>.|TRBV15|many|TRBJ2-1
CATSREPPRAQFF
TGTGCCACCAGCAGAGAACCCCCTAGAGCGCAGTTCTTC
>TRBD2|TRBV10-2|many|TRBJ2-7
CASSGGVDGEQYF
TGCGCCAGCTCGGGAGGGGTTGACGGCGAGCAGTACTTC
>TRBD1|TRBV5-6|many|TRBJ1-6
CASGHGTGDGSPLHF
TGTGCCAGCGGACACGGGACAGGGGATGGCTCACCCCTCCACTTT
>.|TRBV20-1|many|TRBJ2-1
CSAGGRNEQFF
TGCAGTGCTGGGGGCCGGAATGAGCAGTTCTTC
>.|TRBV25-1|many|TRBJ2-1
CASRRGNEQFF
TGTGCCAGCCGACGGGGGAATGAGCAGTTCTTC